This T cell receptor (beta chain) is from a study of blood T cell repertoires in COVID-19. Overall study context: Acute and convalescent COVID-19 samples came from the United States, Italy and Spain. T cells, B-cell-depleted T cells, or PBMCs supplied cDNA or gDNA.

Seattle researchers signed up patients amid active infection and tracked them longitudinally. In the authors' methods: From reference gene primer amplification, estimates of nucleated cell counts were derived. Only in-frame clones appear in the TCRdb table, and some are missing; sequencing was by immunoSEQ multiplex PCR. The DNA gave D and trimming, while V, J and clone size come from that table. The data show approximately 92,000 clones, 87% seen once. Input material: peripheral blood. The sequence came from a woman aged 60-70 years with COVID-19, enrolled during active disease.

The CDR3 DNA reads as TGTGCCACTTTAGACAGGGGCTATGGCTACACCTTC. As protein: CATLDRGYGYTF. This sequence joins TRBV19 and TRBJ1-2, with 8 positions matching TRBD1. CDR3 length: 12 residues. The V segment lost 10 bases and the J segment 4 bases; nucleotides outside the gene matches: 5. Germline loops: CDR1 LNHDA, CDR2 SQIVND (reference sequence).